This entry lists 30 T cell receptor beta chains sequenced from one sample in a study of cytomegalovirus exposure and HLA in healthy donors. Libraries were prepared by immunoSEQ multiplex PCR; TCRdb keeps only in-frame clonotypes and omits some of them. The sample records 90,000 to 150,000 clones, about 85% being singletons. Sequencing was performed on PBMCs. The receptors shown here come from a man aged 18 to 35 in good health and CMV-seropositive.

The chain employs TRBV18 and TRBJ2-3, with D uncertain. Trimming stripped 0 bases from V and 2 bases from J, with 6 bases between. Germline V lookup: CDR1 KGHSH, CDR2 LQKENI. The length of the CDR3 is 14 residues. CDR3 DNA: TGTGCCAGCTCACCACCTAGTTCCACAGATACGCAGTATTTT. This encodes CASSPPSSTDTQYF.

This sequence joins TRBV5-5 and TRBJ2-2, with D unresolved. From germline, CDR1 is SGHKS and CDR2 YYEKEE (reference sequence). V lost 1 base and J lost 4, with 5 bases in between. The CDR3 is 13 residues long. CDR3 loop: CASSLSVTGELFF. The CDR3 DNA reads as TGTGCCAGCAGCTTGTCGGTCACCGGGGAGCTGTTTTTT.

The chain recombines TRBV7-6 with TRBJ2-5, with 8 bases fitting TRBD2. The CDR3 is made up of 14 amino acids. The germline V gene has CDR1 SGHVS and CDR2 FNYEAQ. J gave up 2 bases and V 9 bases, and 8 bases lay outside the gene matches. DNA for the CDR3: TGTGCCAGTGTTACTAGCGGATCTCAAGAGACCCAGTACTTC. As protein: CASVTSGSQETQYF.

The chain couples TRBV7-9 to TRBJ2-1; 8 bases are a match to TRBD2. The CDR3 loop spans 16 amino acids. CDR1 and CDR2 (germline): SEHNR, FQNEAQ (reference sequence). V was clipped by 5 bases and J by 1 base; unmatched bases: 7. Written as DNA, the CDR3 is TGTGCCAGCAGCCCGGTGGGCGGGAGGTCCTACAATGAGCAGTTCTTC. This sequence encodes CASSPVGGRSYNEQFF. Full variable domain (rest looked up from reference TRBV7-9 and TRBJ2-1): DTGVSQNPRHKITKRGQNVTFRCDPISEHNRLYWYRQTLGQGPEFLTYFQNEAQLEKSRLLSDRFSAERPKGSFSTLEIQRTEQGDSAMYLCASSPVGGRSYNEQFFGPGTRLTVL.

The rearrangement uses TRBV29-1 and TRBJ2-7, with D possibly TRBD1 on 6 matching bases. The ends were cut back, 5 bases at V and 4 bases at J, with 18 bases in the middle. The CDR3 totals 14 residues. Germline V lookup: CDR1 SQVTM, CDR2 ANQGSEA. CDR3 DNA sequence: TGCAGCGTTTTCCAGCCGGGACAAACATACGAGCAGTACTTC. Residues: CSVFQPGQTYEQYF.

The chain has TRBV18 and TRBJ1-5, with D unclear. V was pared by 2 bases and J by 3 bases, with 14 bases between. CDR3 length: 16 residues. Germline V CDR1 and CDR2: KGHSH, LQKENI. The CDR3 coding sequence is TGTGCCAGCTCACCAACCACCGGACTGCTCAATCAGCCCCAGCATTTT. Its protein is CASSPTTGLLNQPQHF.

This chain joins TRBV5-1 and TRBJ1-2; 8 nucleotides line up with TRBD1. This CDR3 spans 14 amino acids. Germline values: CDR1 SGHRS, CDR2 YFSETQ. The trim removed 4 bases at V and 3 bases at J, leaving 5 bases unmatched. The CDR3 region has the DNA TGCGCCAGCAGCCTGACAGGGGACGACTATGGCTACACCTTC. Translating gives CASSLTGDDYGYTF.

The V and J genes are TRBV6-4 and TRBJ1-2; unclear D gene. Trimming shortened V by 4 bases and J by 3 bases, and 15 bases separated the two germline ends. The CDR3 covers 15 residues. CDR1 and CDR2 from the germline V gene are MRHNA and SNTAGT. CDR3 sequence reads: CASSARGGQHYGYTF. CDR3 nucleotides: TGTGCCAGCAGTGCCAGAGGAGGGCAACACTATGGCTACACCTTC.

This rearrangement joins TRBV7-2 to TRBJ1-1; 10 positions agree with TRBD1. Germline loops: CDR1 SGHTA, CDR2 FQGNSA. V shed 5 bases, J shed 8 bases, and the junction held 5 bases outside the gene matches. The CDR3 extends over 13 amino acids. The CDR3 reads CASSPRQGAEAFF. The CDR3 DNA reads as TGTGCCAGCAGCCCTCGACAGGGGGCGGAAGCTTTCTTT.

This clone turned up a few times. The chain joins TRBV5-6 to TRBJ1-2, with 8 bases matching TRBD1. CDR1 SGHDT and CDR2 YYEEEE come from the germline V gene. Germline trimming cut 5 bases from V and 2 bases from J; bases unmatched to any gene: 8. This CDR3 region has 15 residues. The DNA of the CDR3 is TGTGCCAGCAGACGACAGGGGCTTATAAACTATGGCTACACCTTC. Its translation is CASRRQGLINYGYTF.

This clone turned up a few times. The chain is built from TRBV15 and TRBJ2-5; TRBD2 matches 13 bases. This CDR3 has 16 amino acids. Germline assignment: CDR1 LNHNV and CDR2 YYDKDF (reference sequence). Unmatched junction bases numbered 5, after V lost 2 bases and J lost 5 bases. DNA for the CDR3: TGTGCCACCAGCAGATCGGGACTAGCGGGGCCGGAGACCCAGTACTTC. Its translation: CATSRSGLAGPETQYF.

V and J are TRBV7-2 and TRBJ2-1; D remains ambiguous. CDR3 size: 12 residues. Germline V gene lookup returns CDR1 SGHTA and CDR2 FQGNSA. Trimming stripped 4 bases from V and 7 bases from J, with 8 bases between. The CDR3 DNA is TGTGCCAGCAGCTCCACTTTTAATGAGCAGTTCTTC. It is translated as CASSSTFNEQFF.

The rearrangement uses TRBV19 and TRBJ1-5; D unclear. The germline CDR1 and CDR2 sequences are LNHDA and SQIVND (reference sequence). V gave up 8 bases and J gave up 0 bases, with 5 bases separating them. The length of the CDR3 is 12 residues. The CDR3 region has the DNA TGTGCCAGTGAGGATAGCAATCAGCCCCAGCATTTT. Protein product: CASEDSNQPQHF. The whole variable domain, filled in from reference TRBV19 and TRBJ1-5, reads DGGITQSPKYLFRKEGQNVTLSCEQNLNHDAMYWYRQDPGQGLRLIYYSQIVNDFQKGDIAEGYSVSREKKESFPLTVTSAQKNPTAFYLCASEDSNQPQHFGDGTRLSIL.

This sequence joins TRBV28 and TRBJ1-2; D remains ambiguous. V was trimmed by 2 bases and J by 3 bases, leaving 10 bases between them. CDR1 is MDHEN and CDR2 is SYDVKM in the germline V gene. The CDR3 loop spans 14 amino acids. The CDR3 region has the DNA TGTGCCAGCAGTTTAGGAGGGAGCTACTATGGCTACACCTTC. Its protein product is CASSLGGSYYGYTF.

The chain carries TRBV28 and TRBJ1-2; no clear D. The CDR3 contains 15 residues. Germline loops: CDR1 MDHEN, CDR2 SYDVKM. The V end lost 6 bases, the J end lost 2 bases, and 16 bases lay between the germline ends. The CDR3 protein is CASSTSGFLNYGYTF. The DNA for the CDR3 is TGTGCCAGCAGCACATCAGGCTTCCTAAACTATGGCTACACCTTC.

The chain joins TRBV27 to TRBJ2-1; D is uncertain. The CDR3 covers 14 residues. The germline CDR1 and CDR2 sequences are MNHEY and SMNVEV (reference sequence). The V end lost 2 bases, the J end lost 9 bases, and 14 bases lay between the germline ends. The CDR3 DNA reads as TGTGCCAGCAGTTTAGGGTGGGCTCGGTTTGAGCAGTTCTTC. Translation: CASSLGWARFEQFF.

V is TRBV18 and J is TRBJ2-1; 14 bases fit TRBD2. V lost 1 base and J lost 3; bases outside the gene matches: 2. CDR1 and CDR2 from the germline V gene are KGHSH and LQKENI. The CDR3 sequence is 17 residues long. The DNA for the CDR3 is TGTGCCAGCTCACCACGGACTAGCGGGGGGCTCTACAATGAGCAGTTCTTC. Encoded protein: CASSPRTSGGLYNEQFF.

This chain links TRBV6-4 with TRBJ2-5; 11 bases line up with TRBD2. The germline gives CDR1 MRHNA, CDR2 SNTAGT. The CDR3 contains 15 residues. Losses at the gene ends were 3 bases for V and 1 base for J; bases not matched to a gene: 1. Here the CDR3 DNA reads TGTGCCAGCAGTGATCTAGCGGGGGGCCAAGAGACCCAGTACTTC. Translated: CASSDLAGGQETQYF.

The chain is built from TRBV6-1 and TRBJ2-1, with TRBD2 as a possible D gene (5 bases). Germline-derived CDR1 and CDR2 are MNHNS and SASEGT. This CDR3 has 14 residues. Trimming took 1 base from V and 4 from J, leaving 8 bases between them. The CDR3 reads CASSEEGSYNEQFF. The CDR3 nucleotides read TGTGCCAGCAGTGAAGAAGGGAGTTACAATGAGCAGTTCTTC.

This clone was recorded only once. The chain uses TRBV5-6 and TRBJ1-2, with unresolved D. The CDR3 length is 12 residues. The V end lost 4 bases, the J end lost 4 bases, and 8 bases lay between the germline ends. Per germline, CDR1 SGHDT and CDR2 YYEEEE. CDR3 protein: CASSRSLYGYTF. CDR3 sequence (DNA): TGTGCCAGCAGCCGTAGCCTCTATGGCTACACCTTC. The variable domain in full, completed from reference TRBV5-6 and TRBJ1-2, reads DAGVTQSPTHLIKTRGQQVTLRCSPKSGHDTVSWYQQALGQGPQFIFQYYEEEERQRGNFPDRFSGHQFPNYSSELNVNALLLGDSALYLCASSRSLYGYTFGSGTRLTVV.

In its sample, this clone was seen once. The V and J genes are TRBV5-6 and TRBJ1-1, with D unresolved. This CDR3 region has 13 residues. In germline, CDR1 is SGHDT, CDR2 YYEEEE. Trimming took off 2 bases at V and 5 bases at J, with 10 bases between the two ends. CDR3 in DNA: TGTGCCAGCAGCTTACTCCAGGCGACTGAAGCTTTCTTT. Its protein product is CASSLLQATEAFF.

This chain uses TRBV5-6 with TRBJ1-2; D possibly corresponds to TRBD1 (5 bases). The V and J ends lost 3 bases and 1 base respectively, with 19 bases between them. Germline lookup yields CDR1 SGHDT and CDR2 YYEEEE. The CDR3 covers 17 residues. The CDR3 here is CASSSLYARQNNYGYTF. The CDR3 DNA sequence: TGTGCCAGCAGCTCCCTGTATGCCCGACAGAATAACTATGGCTACACCTTC.

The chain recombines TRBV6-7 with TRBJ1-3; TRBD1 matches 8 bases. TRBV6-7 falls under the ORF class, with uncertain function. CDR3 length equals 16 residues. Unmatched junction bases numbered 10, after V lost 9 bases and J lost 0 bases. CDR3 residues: CARTNRGTYSGNTIYF. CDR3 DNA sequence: TGTGCCAGGACCAACAGGGGGACCTACTCTGGAAACACCATATATTTT.

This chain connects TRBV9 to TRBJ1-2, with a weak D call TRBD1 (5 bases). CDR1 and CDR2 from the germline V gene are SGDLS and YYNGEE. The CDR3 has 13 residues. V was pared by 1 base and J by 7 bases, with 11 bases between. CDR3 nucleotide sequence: TGTGCCAGCAGCGTACTCTGGGGCGGTGGCTACACCTTC. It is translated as CASSVLWGGGYTF.

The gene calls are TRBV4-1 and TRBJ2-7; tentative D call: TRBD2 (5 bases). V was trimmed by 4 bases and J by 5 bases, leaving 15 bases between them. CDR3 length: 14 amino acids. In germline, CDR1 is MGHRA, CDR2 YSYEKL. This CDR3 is CASSPFTGSDEQYF. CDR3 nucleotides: TGCGCCAGCAGCCCGTTTACGGGGTCCGACGAGCAGTACTTC.

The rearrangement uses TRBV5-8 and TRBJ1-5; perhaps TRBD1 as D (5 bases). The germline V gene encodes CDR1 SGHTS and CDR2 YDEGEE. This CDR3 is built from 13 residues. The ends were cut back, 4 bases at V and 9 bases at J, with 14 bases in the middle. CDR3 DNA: TGTGCCAGCAGCCGGGTATCAGGGCTGCCCCAGCATTTT. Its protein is CASSRVSGLPQHF.

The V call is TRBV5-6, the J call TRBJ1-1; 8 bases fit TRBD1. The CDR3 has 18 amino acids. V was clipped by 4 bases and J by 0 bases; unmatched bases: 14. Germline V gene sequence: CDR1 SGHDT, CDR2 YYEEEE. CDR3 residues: CASSPLQGVFWMNTEAFF. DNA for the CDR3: TGTGCCAGCAGCCCGTTACAGGGGGTCTTTTGGATGAACACTGAAGCTTTCTTT.

In nucleotides, the CDR3 is TGTGCCAGCAGGGCACTAGCGCCCTACAATGAGCAGTTCTTC. Its protein is CASRALAPYNEQFF. The chain couples TRBV2 to TRBJ2-1; 7 nucleotides agree with TRBD2. CDR1 is SNHLY, CDR2 FYNNEI, per germline. V dropped 6 bases and J dropped 2; count of bases not matched to a gene: 4. The CDR3 covers 14 residues.

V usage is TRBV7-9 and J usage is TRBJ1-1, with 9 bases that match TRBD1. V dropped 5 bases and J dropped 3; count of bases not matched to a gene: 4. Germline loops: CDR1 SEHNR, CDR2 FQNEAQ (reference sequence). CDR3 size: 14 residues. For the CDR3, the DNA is TGTGCCAGCAGCCCACGGACAGGGGACACTGAAGCTTTCTTT. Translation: CASSPRTGDTEAFF.

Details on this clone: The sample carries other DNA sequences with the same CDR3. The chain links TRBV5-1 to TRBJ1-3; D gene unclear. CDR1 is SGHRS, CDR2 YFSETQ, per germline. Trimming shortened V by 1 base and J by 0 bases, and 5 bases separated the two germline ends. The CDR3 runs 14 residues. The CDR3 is CASSLTVSGNTIYF. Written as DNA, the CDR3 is TGCGCCAGCAGCTTGACAGTCTCTGGAAACACCATATATTTT.